The source of this T cell receptor beta chain is a study of T-cell memory formation after mild COVID-19. Looking at the study overall: The study found TCR clusters largely donor specific. Whole-study findings and limits: CD4+ contracting clones lay mainly in CM and EM, CD8+ ones in EMRA.

In this sample, this clonotype turned up a few times. The antigen remains undetermined. The CDR3 spans 22 residues. V was clipped by 3 bases and J by 2 bases; unmatched bases: 20. Germline lookup yields CDR1 SGHTA and CDR2 FQGNSA. TCRdb redid the calling of the 5' RACE reads with MiXCR, one entry per CDR3 protein. The sample includes some 410,000 distinct CDR3 sequences, 20% to 30% of them seen just once. The sample taken for sequencing was PBMCs or a T cell subset sorted from them (not recorded which). The chain couples TRBV7-2 to TRBJ2-1; 12 nucleotides align to TRBD2. The clonotype comes from an adult woman who had mild COVID-19 (a few samples of this study predate the infection). Cell type and time point are not known. For the CDR3, the DNA is TGTGCCAGCAGCTTTTACTCTTGGGGGACTAGCGGGTCGAGTGGCCCCTACAATGAGCAGTTCTTC. This sequence encodes CASSFYSWGTSGSSGPYNEQFF.